This TCR beta chain was retrieved from a study of identical twins. TCRdb fed the 5' RACE reads into MiXCR, producing one record per CDR3 protein. The repertoire holds 550,000 to 700,000 distinct CDR3 sequences, more than 9% seen once, with approximately 3.2% in the top ten. V lost 4 bases and J 2 bases, leaving 9 bases between the germline ends. There are 13 residues in the CDR3. Germline CDR1 reads MGHDK; CDR2 reads SYGVNS. In its sample, this clonotype was seen many times. These sequences were also reported in another study, on yellow fever vaccine responses in identical twins.

The chain is built from TRBV25-1 and TRBJ2-7; TRBD1 is a possible D gene (5 bases). This receptor was taken from a woman between 18 and 30 years old in good health. Sequencing was carried out using PBMCs. The CDR3, as DNA: TGTGCCAGCAGTGTCAAGGGGCCCTACGAGCAGTACTTC. The encoded protein is CASSVKGPYEQYF.